Shown below are 2 T cell receptor beta chains from a single sample sequenced in a study of T cells in Graves' hyperthyroidism and ophthalmopathy. Amplification targeted TCR beta CDR3 regions from RNA transcripts. Using the HTBI primer set, a first-round RT-PCR was run on the TCR CDR3. One entry per CDR3 protein results from TCRdb running MiXCR on the multiplex PCR reads. The data contain about 380,000 distinct CDR3 sequences, 15% to 20% of them singletons. Sequencing used blood. Every receptor here comes from a man younger than 35 with Graves' ophthalmopathy.

The table lists this clonotype with a few counts. The V and J genes are TRBV6-6 and TRBJ2-6; D gene ambiguous. This CDR3 spans 16 amino acids. V shed 2 bases and J shed 3 bases, with 11 bases lying between them. Germline values: CDR1 MNHNY, CDR2 SVGAGI (reference sequence). In DNA, the CDR3 is TGTGCCAGCAGTTACATGGGTTTAAGTGGGGCCAACGTCCTGACTTTC. It translates to CASSYMGLSGANVLTF.

This clonotype was counted many times. This rearrangement joins TRBV2 to TRBJ1-2, with D tentatively TRBD1 (5 bases). The V gene's germline CDR1 is SNHLY and CDR2 FYNNEI. Trimming stripped 5 bases from V and 5 bases from J, with 18 bases between. This CDR3 spans 15 amino acids. CDR3 DNA: TGTGCCAGCAGTTCATCGTACCAGGGTGAATATGGCTACACCTTC. Translated, it gives CASSSSYQGEYGYTF.